The T cell receptor beta chain under discussion was sequenced for a study of shared clonotypes between healthy human individuals. The split of CD4+ cells yielded CD45RA+ naive and CD45RA-negative memory subsets. Germline-derived CDR1 and CDR2 are MRHNA and SNTAGT. V lost 1 base and J lost 0, with 9 bases in between. The CDR3 sequence is 16 residues long. Study-level findings and limits: Rarefaction indicated that sorted-subset sequencing remained incomplete although depth was large. Larger estimated richness was generally seen in naive subsets than in memory subsets.

Comments on this clone: What it binds is not known.

For every subset, genomic DNA was evenly distributed across several immunoSEQ plates. Repertoires were generated with immunoSEQ multiplex PCR, while TCRdb's copy carries only in-frame clones and drops some. The table includes 2 million to 3 million clones, roughly 93% detected once. This chain uses TRBV6-4 with TRBJ2-2; no firm D call. This TCR derives from a man aged 18-30 years in good health. Some clones in this sample may be carry-over from other donors' samples. Sequences were obtained from naive CD4+ T cells from PBMCs. Sample subset: CD45RA+ positively selected. Written as DNA, the CDR3 is TGTGCCAGCAGTGACTTGAGAACAGCGAACACCGGGGAGCTGTTTTTT. It translates to CASSDLRTANTGELFF.